These 5 T cell receptor beta chains share one sample of origin, sequenced in a study of beta chain features in type 1 diabetes (dated by TCRdb to the late 2010s). Library preparation employed the immunoSEQ multiplex PCR assay. The High Capacity cDNA Reverse Transcription Kit was used to reverse transcribe all of the isolated RNA, meaning that expressed TCRB transcripts were what got sequenced. Held by TCRdb, this immuneACCESS table contains in-frame sequences only and omits some clones. Under half of the omission traces to an unresolved V gene where checked; the cause of the rest is unknown. The sample contains about 340,000 clones, about 14% of them found a single time. About 0.016% of the sample is in the top ten clones. Results the study describes overall, beyond this receptor: Type 1 diabetes patients showed a moderate but significant shortening of TCRB CDR3 length in all four CD4+ subsets.

No antigen has been assigned to these receptors. Sequencing input: naive CD4+ T cells from blood. The cell subset or site label here, explained by the study, means: true naive CD4+ T cells. These receptors were obtained from a woman under 30 with type 1 diabetes.

The V gene is TRBV5-1, the J gene TRBJ2-5; 8 positions match TRBD1. Trimming removed 7 bases from V and 2 bases from J; junction bases left unmatched: 7. This CDR3 is built from 14 residues. CDR1 is SGHRS, CDR2 YFSETQ, per germline. The CDR3 is CASHFTGGQETQYF. CDR3 in DNA: TGCGCCAGCCACTTTACAGGGGGACAAGAGACCCAGTACTTC.

This clone was seen more than once but under ten times. This sequence joins TRBV13 and TRBJ1-5; 9 bases fit TRBD1. Trimming cost V 0 bases and J 7 bases; bases outside gene matches: 4. The CDR3 totals 15 residues. Germline CDR1 reads PRHDT; CDR2 reads FYEKMQ (reference sequence). This CDR3 reads CASSLGGQGKQPQHF. The DNA of the CDR3 is TGTGCCAGCAGCTTAGGGGGACAGGGTAAGCAGCCCCAGCATTTT.

This clone was observed a handful of times. The gene calls are TRBV7-2 and TRBJ2-7, with 11 bases identical to TRBD2. Germline V gene sequence: CDR1 SGHTA, CDR2 FQGNSA. The V gene end was trimmed by 5 bases and the J gene end by 3 bases; junction bases not matched to a gene: 3. The CDR3 spans 14 residues. The CDR3 coding sequence is TGTGCCAGCAGCGCTGGGACTAGCGGCTACGAGCAGTACGTC. It codes for CASSAGTSGYEQYV.

The gene calls are TRBV6-5 and TRBJ1-2, with no clear D. The CDR3 is 14 residues long. CDR1 and CDR2 from the germline V gene are MNHEY and SVGAGI. Deletions cut 0 bases from V and 4 bases from J, with 9 bases between. This CDR3 is CASSYSNPVYGYTF. The CDR3 DNA follows: TGTGCCAGCAGTTACTCGAATCCAGTCTATGGCTACACCTTC.

This chain uses TRBV30 with TRBJ1-5; tentative D call: TRBD1 (5 bases). Germline V gene data show CDR1 as GTSNPN and CDR2 as SVGIG (reference sequence). V gave up 5 bases and J gave up 6 bases, with 20 bases separating them. The CDR3 extends over 15 amino acids. The CDR3 DNA reads as TGTGCCTGGTCCGGGCCCGTTGGGGCTGCTCAGCCCCAGCATTTT. Residues: CAWSGPVGAAQPQHF.